These T cell receptor beta chains were read from a single sample in a study of CD8 T cells in ankylosing spondylitis. A single record per CDR3 protein comes from TCRdb applying MiXCR to the 5' RACE reads. Among about 750,000 distinct CDR3 sequences listed, roughly 20% were seen once. The material sequenced was blood, either unsorted or a sorted T cell fraction (not recorded which). The receptors were gathered from a male donor with ankylosing spondylitis. Both conserved end residues are part of each CDR3. The D gene is left open where the match is weak. Some rows have no size entry. The others give once, few or many, or a class for an expanded clone.

>.|.|TRBJ1-1|TRBV29-1
TGCAGCGTTGTGAAGGGTGACACTGAAGCTTTCTTT
CSVVKGDTEAFF
>.|.|TRBJ2-4|TRBV7-9
TGTGCCAGCAGCTTACACGAGGACATTCAGTACTTC
CASSLHEDIQYF
>.|few|TRBJ1-2|TRBV12-3/TRBV12-4
TGTGCCTCCCTATCAGAGTTTGGCTACACCTTC
CASLSEFGYTF
>.|few|TRBJ1-1|TRBV5-1
TGCGCCAGCAGCCCCAGCCAGAACACTGAAGCTTTCTTT
CASSPSQNTEAFF
>TRBD1|few|TRBJ1-4|TRBV4-2
TGTGCCAGCAGCCAGGAACAGGGGGCAACTAATGAAAAACTGTTTTTT
CASSQEQGATNEKLFF
>.|few|TRBJ2-5|TRBV29-1
TGCAGCATTCCCGACGGGGGAGAGACCCAGTACTTC
CSIPDGGETQYF
>.|.|TRBJ1-1|TRBV12-3/TRBV12-4
TGTGCCAGCAGTACAAGGGTAGCGCCCTACACTGAAGCTTTCTTT
CASSTRVAPYTEAFF
>.|few|TRBJ2-4|TRBV5-1
TGCGCCAGCAGCCTGGTAGGGGATTCGACATCCAAAAACATTCAGTACTTC
CASSLVGDSTSKNIQYF
>TRBD1|few|TRBJ2-1|TRBV20-1
TGCAGTGCTAGAGAGGGCCGGGACAGGGGCTACAATGAGCAGTTCTTC
CSAREGRDRGYNEQFF
>.|.|TRBJ2-3|TRBV5-6
TGTGCCAGCAGCTTCTGGGGCTACGAGGACACAGATACGCAGTATTTT
CASSFWGYEDTDTQYF
>TRBD2|.|TRBJ2-1|TRBV12-3/TRBV12-4
TGTGCCAGCAGTCCTGGACTAGCGGGGGCCCGGTCCTACAATGAGCAGTTCTTC
CASSPGLAGARSYNEQFF
>TRBD2|few|TRBJ2-7|TRBV4-1
TGCGCCAGCAGCCAACACCCCCAGCGGGGGACCTACGAGCAGTACTTC
CASSQHPQRGTYEQYF
>.|few|TRBJ2-2|TRBV25-1
TGTGCCAGCAAGGGGACGGCGAACACCGGGGAGCTGTTTTTT
CASKGTANTGELFF
>TRBD1|many|TRBJ2-2|TRBV12-3/TRBV12-4
TGTGCCAGCAGTTGGGACAGTGGGTTCGGGGAGCTGTTTTTT
CASSWDSGFGELFF
>.|few|TRBJ1-6|TRBV7-9
TGTGCCAGCAGCTTAGAAGGGGCGGTTTCACCCCTCCACTTT
CASSLEGAVSPLHF
>.|few|TRBJ1-6|TRBV4-2
TGTGCCAGCAGCCAAGATTTGGGGGTCCCTAATTCACCCCTCCACTTT
CASSQDLGVPNSPLHF
>TRBD1|.|TRBJ1-1|TRBV4-1
TGCGCCAGCAGCCAAGGTGACAGGGTAACTAATGAAGCTTTCTTT
CASSQGDRVTNEAFF
>.|.|TRBJ1-4|TRBV10-3
TGTGCCACCGCCGGGGGCACTAATGAAAAACTGTTTTTT
CATAGGTNEKLFF
>TRBD2|once|TRBJ2-3|TRBV3-1
TGTGCCAGCAGCCACCGGGCAGCGGGGAGCACAGATACGCAGTATTTT
CASSHRAAGSTDTQYF
>.|.|TRBJ1-2|TRBV12-3/TRBV12-4
TGTGCCAGCAGTTTATGGCTTTGGGGCTACACCTTC
CASSLWLWGYTF
>.|few|TRBJ1-1|TRBV7-9
TGTGCCAGCAGCTTAGGGGCAGGGAATGAAGCTTTCTTT
CASSLGAGNEAFF
>TRBD1|.|TRBJ2-7|TRBV28
TGTGCCAGCAGCCCCACCGGGACAGGGGTCTACGAGCAGTACTTC
CASSPTGTGVYEQYF
>TRBD2|few|TRBJ2-7|TRBV27
TGTGCCAGCAGGCCACTGGGCGGGGAATGGGCTAGCGGGGCTTCCTACGAGCAGTACTTC
CASRPLGGEWASGASYEQYF
>.|.|TRBJ1-1|TRBV6-2/TRBV6-3
TGTGCCAGCAGCCTCGGCCGGCCTTACGCGAGAGCTTTCTTT
CASSLGRPYARAFF
>TRBD2|few|TRBJ2-1|TRBV3-1
TGTGCCAGCAGCCAAGATGTTGGAATAGCGGGGGGGCCGGGATACAATGAGCAGTTCTTC
CASSQDVGIAGGPGYNEQFF
>TRBD1|few|TRBJ1-1|TRBV2
TGTGCCAGCAGCGGACAGGGAAAGGGGACTGAAGCTTTCTTT
CASSGQGKGTEAFF
>TRBD2|few|TRBJ2-1|TRBV2
TGTGCCAGCTCCAAAGAGGGACTAGCGATCGATGAGCAGTTCTTC
CASSKEGLAIDEQFF
>.|few|TRBJ1-1|TRBV25-1
TGTGCCAGCAGTGAATATTCCGACAGGCTCACCAATGAAGCTTTCTTT
CASSEYSDRLTNEAFF
>TRBD1|few|TRBJ1-1|TRBV5-6
TGTGCCAGCACTTGGGGGGACAGTGGAGCTTTCTTT
CASTWGDSGAFF
>.|.|TRBJ2-3|TRBV3-1
TGTGCCAGCAGCGGCGGGCGGGCCGACAGTCTATTCACAGATACGCAGTATTTT
CASSGGRADSLFTDTQYF
>TRBD1|few|TRBJ2-1|TRBV5-1
TGCGCCAGCAGCTGGCGTGGGACAGGGGAATACAATGAGCAGTTCTTC
CASSWRGTGEYNEQFF
>TRBD1|.|TRBJ2-7|TRBV5-1
TGCGCCAGCAGCTCTGGGACAGGACAGACTGTCTCCTACGAGCAGTACTTC
CASSSGTGQTVSYEQYF
>.|few|TRBJ2-7|TRBV7-9
TGTGCCAGCAGCCCCCCCCGGGGGCGGATTAAGTACGAGCAGTACTTC
CASSPPRGRIKYEQYF
>.|few|TRBJ2-2|TRBV12-3/TRBV12-4
TGTGCCAGCAGCCCCGACATGACCGGGGAGCTGTTTTTT
CASSPDMTGELFF
>.|few|TRBJ2-7|TRBV20-1
TGCAGTGCTAGAACAGAGTCCTACGAGCAGTACTTC
CSARTESYEQYF
>.|few|TRBJ2-3|TRBV20-1
TGCAGTGCACACACCACAGATACGCAGTATTTT
CSAHTTDTQYF
>TRBD2|few|TRBJ2-5|TRBV29-1
TGCAGCGCGGGAGGAGCGACCCAGTACTTC
CSAGGATQYF
>.|few|TRBJ2-3|TRBV20-1
TGCAGTGCTAGAAGAAGCGACTCCACAGATACGCAGTATTTT
CSARRSDSTDTQYF
>.|.|TRBJ2-7|TRBV5-1
TGCGCCAGCAGCTTGGCCGTGGGTGAGACCTACGAGCAGTACTTC
CASSLAVGETYEQYF
>.|few|TRBJ2-5|TRBV29-1
TGCAGCGTTGACAGGGACCAAGAGACCCAGTACTTC
CSVDRDQETQYF
>TRBD1|.|TRBJ1-2|TRBV6-1
TGTGCCAGCAGACCCGGGACAGGGGTTGGCTACACCTTC
CASRPGTGVGYTF
>.|.|TRBJ2-1|TRBV12-3/TRBV12-4
TGTGCCAGCAGCCTTGAGAAGCGGGTCTCCTACAATGAGCAGTTCTTC
CASSLEKRVSYNEQFF
>.|.|TRBJ1-4|TRBV28
TGTGCCAGCAGTCGCTCCGGGACTGTTAATGAAAAACTGTTTTTT
CASSRSGTVNEKLFF
>TRBD1|.|TRBJ1-2|TRBV5-1
TGCGCCAGCAGCGAGGGACAGGGTGACTATGGCTACACCTTC
CASSEGQGDYGYTF
>.|once|TRBJ2-7|TRBV7-9
TGTGCCAGCAGCTTAGCGACGGAGCTTTCGTCCGCCGAGCAGTACTTC
CASSLATELSSAEQYF
>TRBD1|many|TRBJ1-4|TRBV7-2
TGTGCCAGCAGCCGGGACAGGGGAGGAGAAAAACTGTTTTTT
CASSRDRGGEKLFF
>TRBD1|many|TRBJ1-1|TRBV7-2
TGTGCCAGCAGCTTGGACAGGGGCGTGAACACTGAAGCTTTCTTT
CASSLDRGVNTEAFF
>.|few|TRBJ2-7|TRBV4-1
TGCGCCAGCAGCCAAGTCCGAACCTCCGAGCAGTACTTC
CASSQVRTSEQYF